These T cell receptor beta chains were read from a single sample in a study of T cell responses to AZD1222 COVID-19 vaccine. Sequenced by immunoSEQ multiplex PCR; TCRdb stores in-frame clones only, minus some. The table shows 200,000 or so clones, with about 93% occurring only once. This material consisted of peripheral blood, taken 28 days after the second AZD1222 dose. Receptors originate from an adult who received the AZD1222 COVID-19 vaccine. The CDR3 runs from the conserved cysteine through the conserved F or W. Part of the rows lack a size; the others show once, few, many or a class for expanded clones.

CASSEGVDRGTDTQYF	-	TRBV6-1
CASTGTDNNSPLHF	-	TRBV30
CASSSAKGTDTQYF	-	TRBV7-8
CASQRGAGTGAYEQYF	-	TRBV28
CSALGTGELFF	-	TRBV20-1
CASSQRTGALIGNQPQHF	-	TRBV18
CASSEANGLNQPQHF	-	TRBV6-1
CASRPTNTEAFF	-	TRBV7-9
CASSLEGIGNTIYF	-	TRBV5-1
CASSSPGRNTEAFF	-	TRBV7-2
CASSSREGRGHSGNTIYF	-	TRBV7-9
CASSRVTGSYEQYF	-	TRBV18
CASSFRSPSGNQPQHF	-	TRBV7-9
CASSLMRTSHEQFF	once	TRBV7-3
CASSQGLPSLKGTIYF	once	TRBV3-1/TRBV3-2
CAWSDQGGQPQHF	-	TRBV30
CASSKGQGVYNEQFF	-	TRBV19
CASSLGSAKNIQYF	-	TRBV5-6
CASSDSGSFYYEQYF	-	TRBV27
CASSYNGAVGQPQHF	once	TRBV6-5
CASSLDWGALETQYF	-	TRBV11-2
CASSHGQGKIEQYF	-	TRBV3-1/TRBV3-2
CASSGSTASIGAFF	few	TRBV6-2/TRBV6-3
CASSHGTGTGELFF	-	TRBV4-3
CASSLGQGGTGELFF	-	TRBV5-4
CASSIGRGRDQPQHF	-	TRBV19
CASSQDPGTGADYEQYF	-	TRBV4-1
CASSNPSGGTDTQYF	-	TRBV6-2/TRBV6-3
CASGDRGLFGNTIYF	-	TRBV3-1/TRBV3-2
CASSDSGGGGYGYTF	-	TRBV25-1
CASSFRTGELFF	-	TRBV7-3
CASSVGSGAGSYEKLFF	-	TRBV9
CASSYRRGRANNEQFF	-	TRBV6-2/TRBV6-3
CAWSPVSGNTIYF	-	TRBV30
CASSSGVSGQPQHF	once	TRBV6-2/TRBV6-3
CASSLDVNYGYTF	-	TRBV7-8
CASSPAYSNQPQHF	-	TRBV19
CASSLLNHGVSGNTIYF	-	TRBV7-6
CATSRDELQSIDMNTEAFF	-	TRBV15
CASSVGPSTDSYEQYF	-	TRBV9
CASSVAEGLGQSGYTF	-	TRBV9
CAISGGASAEAFF	-	TRBV10-3
CASSPPQGPNNSPLHF	once	TRBV18
CASRVDSNYGYTF	-	TRBV2
CASSYEAGGLTDTQYF	-	TRBV6-5
CASSSGANTEAFF	-	TRBV19
CASSSTGISYNEQFF	-	TRBV6-5
CASSPPTDFYGYTF	-	TRBV7-8
CATSRDQPQVASGGKETQYF	-	TRBV15
CASSQFPGTGPETRNTIYF	-	TRBV3-1/TRBV3-2
CASSQDRDTEAFF	-	TRBV4-3
CASSSGAGTVQETQYF	-	TRBV7-9